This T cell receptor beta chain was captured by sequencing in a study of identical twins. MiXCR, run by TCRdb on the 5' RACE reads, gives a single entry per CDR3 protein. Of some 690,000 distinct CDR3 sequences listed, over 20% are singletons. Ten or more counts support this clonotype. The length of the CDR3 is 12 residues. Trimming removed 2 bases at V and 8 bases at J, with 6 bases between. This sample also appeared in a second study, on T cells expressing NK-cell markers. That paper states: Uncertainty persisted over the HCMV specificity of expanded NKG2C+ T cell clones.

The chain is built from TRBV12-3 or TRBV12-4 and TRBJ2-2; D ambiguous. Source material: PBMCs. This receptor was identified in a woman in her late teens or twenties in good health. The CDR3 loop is CASSLLQGELFF. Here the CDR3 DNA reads TGTGCCAGCAGTTTATTACAGGGGGAGCTGTTTTTT.